This TCR beta chain was profiled in a study of T cells in Graves' hyperthyroidism and ophthalmopathy (dated by TCRdb to the late 2010s). General notes on the study: Peripheral blood samples were taken at initial diagnosis, before any treatment was given. Prospective prediction of ophthalmopathy was tested in an independent validation cohort of 18 to 20 hyperthyroidism patients and 17 patients who later progressed to ophthalmopathy. The paper reports TCR Vbeta CDR3 sequencing of roughly 140 peripheral blood samples: approximately 43 ophthalmopathy, some 80 hyperthyroidism and 17 progressor patients. The approximately 100 discovery patients were randomly divided into training and test sets at a 7:3 ratio. After blood sampling, hyperthyroidism patients were treated with methimazole at a starting dose of 30 mg daily, and ophthalmopathy patients were treated with high-dose intravenous methylprednisolone. The study also compared thyroid tissue and blood T-cell repertoires from several Graves' hyperthyroidism patients. To identify distinguishing TCR V-J signatures, a discovery cohort of 90 to 100 patients was used, comprising 43 with Graves' ophthalmopathy and about 59 with stable Graves' hyperthyroidism. Points the paper makes about the study in general: In cross-validation, a model built on a 13 V-J signature told ophthalmopathy apart from stable hyperthyroidism with less than 90% sensitivity and about 81% specificity, and in testing the same model reached 80%/75%. Most expanded thyroid clonotypes (frequency above 0.001) were also detected in blood, a finding suggesting that blood repertoires may reflect thyroid immune responses. Sample size was not statistically predetermined, and blinding of investigators to group allocation was not performed. In validation, the model predicted progression to ophthalmopathy a median of roughly six months before onset, with about 67% sensitivity and roughly 79% specificity.

V loses 6 bases at its end and J loses 5 bases; junction bases beyond the gene matches: 12. CDR1 and CDR2 were assigned from the germline V gene as MNHEY and SVGAGI. From the cysteine up to the phenylalanine, the CDR3 has a length of 15 residues. CDR3 DNA only is kept here, 45 bases in frame from base 1. The TCR beta CDR3 regions were amplified from RNA transcripts. A first-round RT-PCR of the TCR CDR3 used the HTBI primer set with the Qiagen OneStep RT-PCR kit. The libraries were constructed in a second round of multiplex PCR and then size-selected and purified. Sequencing of the libraries was done on an Illumina HiSeq2000 using paired-end 100 bp reads. The authors processed their data as follows. SOAPnuke was used to process the raw data, throwing out any read that contained adapters or uncalled bases, had a mean Phred below 15, or lacked an exact constant-primer or identifier match. High-quality paired reads were merged with COPE v1.2.5, and unique nucleotide sequences were defined as clonotypes. MiTCR v1.1 was used to align the clonotypes against IMGT TRBV, TRBD and TRBJ reference segments. Only V-J combinations with frequency above 0.0001, covering 98% to 99.2% of repertoires, were analysed. A TCS score was defined as the ratio between F50 (clonal expansion) and ExV (chaos), using BLOSUM62-based TCRdist between CDR3 peptides within each V-J. Welch's t-statistics and random forest reduced fewer than 600 V-J features to 10 to 15, which were used in a naive Bayes classifier (R e1071). The similarity between thyroid and blood repertoires was quantified using the Morisita-Horn index. Using fastp trimming at Q25 and MiXCR clonotype assembly, TCRdb reanalyzed the public sequencing data and kept in-frame beta chains. Rows merge per CDR3 protein into single entries with the most common DNA and genes. In this record, the V and J calls reflect TCRdb's handling and not the investigators' own analysis. A total of just under 750,000 distinct CDR3 sequences appear in this sample, 30% to 40% of them only once. Clones ranked in the top ten supply less than 35% of the sample.

Graves' hyperthyroidism was defined as stable when no progression to ophthalmopathy occurred over 18 months of follow-up. Hyperthyroidism patients were newly diagnosed, with disease duration under 2 months, and aged 18 to 65 years. Exclusion was applied to patients with uncontrolled infections, other autoimmune diseases, pregnancy or lactation. Clinical symptoms, serum thyroxine and TRAb, thyroid ultrasound, and orbital computed tomography formed the basis for the diagnoses. PBMCs were isolated from approximately 10 ml of fresh peripheral blood by Ficoll-Paque density gradient centrifugation. Trizol reagent was used to extract total RNA, and RNA quality was then checked on an Agilent 2100 Bioanalyzer. This clonotype was seen a handful of times. Its recognized antigen is unknown. Base qualities are missing; no much larger clone stands one base away.

This clonotype originated in a middle-aged woman with Graves' hyperthyroidism. The chain links TRBV6-5 with TRBJ2-7; the junction holds 8 bases that match TRBD2. Sequencing used blood. The DNA sequence reads TGTGCCAGCAGCCGGGGGACTAGTAGTCCCCACGAGCAGTACTTC. It specifies CASSRGTSSPHEQYF.